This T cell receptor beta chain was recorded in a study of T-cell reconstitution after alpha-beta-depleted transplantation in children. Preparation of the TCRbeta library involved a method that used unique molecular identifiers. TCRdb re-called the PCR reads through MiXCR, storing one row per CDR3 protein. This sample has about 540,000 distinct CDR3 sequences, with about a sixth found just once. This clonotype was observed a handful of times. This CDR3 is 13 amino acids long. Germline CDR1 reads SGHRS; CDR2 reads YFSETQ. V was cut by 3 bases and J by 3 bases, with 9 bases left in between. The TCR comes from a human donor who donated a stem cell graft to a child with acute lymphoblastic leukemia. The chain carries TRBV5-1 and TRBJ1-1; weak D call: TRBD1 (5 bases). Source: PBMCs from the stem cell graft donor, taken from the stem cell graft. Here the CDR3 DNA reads TGCGCCAGCAGCTGGGCGGGGGACACTGAAGCTTTCTTT. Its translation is CASSWAGDTEAFF.